This TCR beta chain was sequenced during a study of beta chain features in type 1 diabetes. Isolated RNA was reverse transcribed in full, so expressed TCRB transcripts were sequenced. Produced via immunoSEQ multiplex PCR; TCRdb's table is partial and in-frame only. The sample carries over 120,000 clones, roughly a tenth recorded once. This CDR3 has 14 residues. Germline V gene sequence: CDR1 MNHEY, CDR2 SMNVEV (reference sequence). Trimming at V came to 5 bases and at J to 9 bases, leaving 9 bases not matched to a gene. In its sample, this clone was seen a few times. The antigen remains undetermined. Overall study findings and caveats: A PCR bias possibly favoring shorter templates would apply equally to patients and controls.

Sequencing was performed on central memory CD4+ T cells from blood. The chain is built from TRBV27 and TRBJ2-4; 8 bases line up with TRBD2. The receptor was isolated from a man between 18 and 35 years old in good health. CDR3: CASSLGGTSSIQYF. The CDR3 DNA is TGTGCCAGCAGTCTGGGGGGGACTAGTAGCATTCAGTACTTC.